The clone carrying this T cell receptor beta chain has only a few counts. Its target is unknown. This specimen belongs to a study of CD8 T cells in Susac syndrome. Trimming took 2 bases from V and 6 from J, leaving 5 bases between them. Germline assignment: CDR1 SGDLS and CDR2 YYNGEE. CDR3 length: 12 residues. TCR beta sequences were obtained from blood CD8+ and CD4+ T cells. Healthy donors served as age- and sex-matched controls. Study-level findings and limits: As the study acknowledged, the number of individuals in its TCR sequencing and HLA analysis was relatively small.

RNA totalling about 0.45 to 1 ug underwent reverse transcription with random hexamers. Amplification of TCR beta CDR3 was carried out by immunoSEQ multiplex PCR, which covered 54 Vbeta and 13 Jbeta segments. TCRdb re-derived calls from the immunoSEQ multiplex PCR reads in MiXCR, one entry per CDR3 protein. The data hold 80,000 or so distinct CDR3 sequences, with around 94% observed a single time. This TCR was sampled from a human donor in good health. The sequencing sample was made of CD8+ T cells from PBMCs. The V and J genes are TRBV9 and TRBJ2-2; D ambiguous. CDR3 in DNA: TGTGCCAGCAGCGTTGTTCCCGGGGAGCTGTTTTTT. Protein product: CASSVVPGELFF.